Below, 32 T cell receptor beta chains from the same sample are listed, as sequenced in a study of a mutant IDH1 vaccine in newly diagnosed glioma. For these receptors, no antigen is known. The time point denotes: week 35, safety follow-up. Vaccine doses each comprised 300 ug of mutant IDH1 20-mer peptide, with topical imiquimod. Measured with immunoSEQ multiplex PCR; TCRdb has only the in-frame clones, and not every one. The repertoire has around 50,000 clones, 88% of them found once; the top ten carry more than 5%. The sample in question was PBMCs, obtained from a glioma patient whose treatment included an IDH1 peptide vaccine. The receptor set was obtained from a woman between 35 and 50 years old with glioma.

The J gene is TRBJ2-3, the V gene TRBV27, with D perhaps TRBD2 (6 bases). CDR3 length equals 14 residues. Between the trimmed V and J ends, which lost 2 bases and 4 bases, there was a span of 10 bases. CDR1 MNHEY and CDR2 SMNVEV come from the germline V gene (reference sequence). CDR3 sequence: CASSLASAADTQYF. The CDR3 DNA reads TGTGCCAGCAGTTTAGCTAGCGCCGCAGATACGCAGTATTTT.

This clone was recorded once. The rearrangement links TRBV25-1 to TRBJ1-2; D not resolved. The CDR3 covers 15 residues. From germline, CDR1 is MGHDK and CDR2 SYGVNS. Trimming cost V 4 bases and J 0 bases, with 12 bases left between them. The CDR3: CASSGSWAPNYGYTF. The CDR3 bases are TGTGCCAGCAGTGGGTCGTGGGCACCTAACTATGGCTACACCTTC.

V gene TRBV5-5 combines with J gene TRBJ2-3, with 11 nucleotides matching TRBD2. The CDR3 totals 18 residues. The V gene end was trimmed by 0 bases and the J gene end by 6 bases; junction bases not matched to a gene: 12. Germline values: CDR1 SGHKS, CDR2 YYEKEE (reference sequence). CDR3 in amino acids: CASSLANEASGRYDTQYF. The CDR3 DNA is TGTGCCAGCAGCTTGGCCAATGAAGCTAGCGGGAGGTACGATACGCAGTATTTT.

The chain couples TRBV4-2 to TRBJ2-5, with 9 bases matching TRBD2. Germline lookup yields CDR1 LGHNA and CDR2 YNFKEQ. The CDR3 consists of 18 residues. Trimming cost V 0 bases and J 4 bases; bases outside gene matches: 12. The CDR3 reads CASSQDLLLAGVGETQYF. CDR3 nucleotide sequence: TGTGCCAGCAGCCAAGATCTCCTATTAGCGGGAGTTGGAGAGACCCAGTACTTC.

The chain uses TRBV14 and TRBJ2-7, with TRBD2 matching 7 bases. With V trimmed by 0 bases and J by 6 bases, 8 bases remained unmatched. The CDR3 consists of 15 residues. Germline V gene data show CDR1 as SGHDN and CDR2 as FVKESK. The CDR3 protein is CASSQEGEGRPEQYF. In DNA form, the CDR3 reads TGTGCCAGCAGCCAAGAAGGGGAGGGGAGGCCCGAGCAGTACTTC.

The rearrangement links TRBV4-1 to TRBJ2-4, with D tentatively TRBD2 (6 bases). Germline V gene data show CDR1 as MGHRA and CDR2 as YSYEKL. This CDR3 has 14 amino acids. Trimming stripped 4 bases from V and 8 bases from J, with 15 bases between. CDR3 bases: TGCGCCAGCAGCCGCGGGGTGGGCGCGGACATTCAGTACTTC. The encoded protein is CASSRGVGADIQYF.

The chain uses TRBV6-1 and TRBJ2-7; D is possibly TRBD2 (5 bases). The CDR3 is 13 amino acids. CDR1 and CDR2 (germline): MNHNS, SASEGT. V was pared by 7 bases and J by 3 bases, with 13 bases between. The CDR3 sequence is CASTPPRDYEQYF. Here the CDR3 DNA reads TGTGCCAGCACGCCCCCCCGGGACTACGAGCAGTACTTC.

The chain links TRBV25-1 to TRBJ2-7; 9 nucleotides agree with TRBD1. The CDR3 totals 15 residues. V lost 2 bases to trimming and J lost 2 bases; unmatched junction nucleotides: 4. In germline, CDR1 is MGHDK, CDR2 SYGVNS. The DNA for the CDR3 is TGTGCCAGCAGTGAACCCGGGACAGGGACCTACGAGCAGTACTTC. Translation: CASSEPGTGTYEQYF.

The genes are TRBV5-1 and TRBJ1-5; D is unresolved. There are 15 residues in the CDR3. V was clipped by 0 bases and J by 2 bases, with 9 bases between them. Looked up from germline, CDR1 is SGHRS and CDR2 is YFSETQ. The CDR3 sequence: CASSLVSGGNQPQHF. CDR3 coding DNA: TGCGCCAGCAGCTTGGTTTCCGGGGGCAATCAGCCCCAGCATTTT.

The rearrangement links TRBV30 to TRBJ2-1; D may be TRBD2 (6 bases). V lost 2 bases and J 6 bases, leaving 17 bases between the germline ends. Germline V gene sequence: CDR1 GTSNPN, CDR2 SVGIG (reference sequence). The CDR3 is 15 residues long. The CDR3 region has the DNA TGTGCCTGGAGTACTGGGCTAGCGAATGGCAATGAGCAGTTCTTC. Translating it yields CAWSTGLANGNEQFF.

This clone was observed a few times. The rearrangement uses TRBV7-2 and TRBJ2-5; 9 nucleotides line up with TRBD2. The V and J ends lost 7 bases and 2 bases, in that order; junction bases with no gene match: 2. This CDR3 has 13 residues. Germline V lookup: CDR1 SGHTA, CDR2 FQGNSA. CDR3 protein: CASNSGGQETQYF. CDR3 nucleotide sequence: TGTGCCAGCAATAGCGGGGGACAAGAGACCCAGTACTTC.

The chain is built from TRBV7-9 and TRBJ2-7, with TRBD2 identical over 7 bases. Germline V lookup: CDR1 SEHNR, CDR2 FQNEAQ (reference sequence). This CDR3 spans 14 amino acids. Trimming removed 3 bases from V and 1 base from J; junction bases left unmatched: 3. This CDR3 is CASSFAGASYEQYF. CDR3 in DNA: TGTGCCAGCAGCTTCGCGGGAGCGTCCTACGAGCAGTACTTC.

This chain joins TRBV4-1 and TRBJ1-1; D may be TRBD1 (6 bases). The CDR3 extends over 16 amino acids. From germline, CDR1 is MGHRA and CDR2 YSYEKL. V dropped 4 bases and J dropped 1 base, with 16 bases sitting between them. The CDR3 protein is CASSPQEGTQNTEAFF. The CDR3 DNA reads TGCGCCAGCAGCCCCCAGGAAGGGACACAGAACACTGAAGCTTTCTTT.

The rearrangement links TRBV7-9 to TRBJ2-7, with TRBD2 matching 9 bases. Unmatched junction bases numbered 10, after V lost 6 bases and J lost 1 base. Germline V lookup: CDR1 SEHNR, CDR2 FQNEAQ (reference sequence). CDR3 size: 16 residues. CDR3 bases: TGTGCCAGCAGTCAGCCGGCGGGGGGGCCTTCCTACGAGCAGTACTTC. Translation: CASSQPAGGPSYEQYF.

V usage is TRBV4-3 and J usage is TRBJ1-6, with D unresolved. With 0 bases removed from V and 0 bases from J, the gap between germline ends came to 9 bases. The CDR3 covers 17 residues. Germline V gene sequence: CDR1 LGHNA, CDR2 YSLEER. The CDR3 region has the DNA TGCGCCAGCAGCCAAGATGGAGGGAGCTCCTATAATTCACCCCTCCACTTT. Protein sequence: CASSQDGGSSYNSPLHF.

The chain uses TRBV6-1 and TRBJ1-4; D not resolved. V was shortened by 6 bases and J by 8 bases, with 13 bases between the two germline ends. The CDR3 has 13 residues. CDR1 is MNHNS and CDR2 is SASEGT in the germline V gene. CDR3 loop: CASRPGPGEKLFF. In DNA, the CDR3 is TGTGCCAGCAGGCCCGGGCCAGGAGAAAAACTGTTTTTT.

The chain joins TRBV2 to TRBJ1-1, with D perhaps TRBD1 (5 bases). Germline-derived CDR1 and CDR2 are SNHLY and FYNNEI. CDR3 length: 13 residues. The ends were cut back, 6 bases at V and 6 bases at J, with 14 bases in the middle. The CDR3 reads CASRGEGVAEAFF. The CDR3 DNA reads as TGTGCCAGCAGGGGGGAGGGTGTGGCTGAAGCTTTCTTT.

The rearrangement uses TRBV6-4 and TRBJ2-1; 9 nucleotides line up with TRBD2. The CDR3 consists of 16 residues. Trimming removed 0 bases from V and 6 bases from J; junction bases left unmatched: 6. Germline loops: CDR1 MRHNA, CDR2 SNTAGT. The CDR3 sequence: CASSDSAGLAANEQFF. The CDR3 coding sequence is TGTGCCAGCAGTGACTCGGCGGGACTAGCTGCCAATGAGCAGTTCTTC.

The J gene is TRBJ1-1, the V gene TRBV20-1; possible D gene TRBD1, 6 bases. Germline CDR1 reads DFQATT; CDR2 reads SNEGSKA (reference sequence). CDR3 length: 11 amino acids. V was shortened by 4 bases and J by 5 bases, with 8 bases between the two germline ends. CDR3 DNA: TGCAGTGCTATCGACAGGACTGAAGCTTTCTTT. Amino acids: CSAIDRTEAFF.

This chain uses TRBV6-5 with TRBJ1-1; maybe TRBD1 (5 bases). This CDR3 contains 13 residues. V was pared by 0 bases and J by 5 bases, with 7 bases between. Germline CDR1 and CDR2: MNHEY and SVGAGI. The CDR3 loop is CASSYSGGTEAFF. In DNA form, the CDR3 reads TGTGCCAGCAGTTACTCCGGGGGGACTGAAGCTTTCTTT.

The chain links TRBV27 to TRBJ1-2, with no clear D. Per germline, CDR1 MNHEY and CDR2 SMNVEV (reference sequence). Trimming took off 2 bases at V and 0 bases at J, with 10 bases between the two ends. This CDR3 comprises 15 residues. The CDR3 DNA follows: TGTGCCAGCAGTTTAATGGGGAGAGCTAACTATGGCTACACCTTC. Amino acid sequence: CASSLMGRANYGYTF.

The rearrangement joins TRBV19 to TRBJ1-4; D uncertain. In germline, CDR1 is LNHDA, CDR2 SQIVND (reference sequence). The CDR3 has 15 amino acids. V was pared by 3 bases and J by 0 bases, with 8 bases between. This CDR3 is CASSISSATNEKLFF. The CDR3 DNA is TGTGCCAGTAGTATTTCGAGTGCAACTAATGAAAAACTGTTTTTT.

CDR3 DNA: TGCGCCAGCAGCCAAGATAGGATGGGGGTCAATCAGCCCCAGCATTTT. Protein sequence: CASSQDRMGVNQPQHF. The chain links TRBV4-1 to TRBJ1-5; D might be TRBD1 (5 bases). Trimming shortened V by 0 bases and J by 3 bases, and 12 bases separated the two germline ends. The germline V gene has CDR1 MGHRA and CDR2 YSYEKL. The CDR3 totals 16 residues.

The chain has TRBV10-1 and TRBJ2-3; D possibly corresponds to TRBD1 (5 bases). CDR1 is WNHNN, CDR2 SYGVQD, per germline (reference sequence). Trimming left V 8 bases short and J 0 bases short, with 15 bases between. The CDR3 is made up of 15 amino acids. The CDR3 DNA sequence: TGCGCCAGCCAACCTCAGGGATCTAGCACAGATACGCAGTATTTT. Protein product: CASQPQGSSTDTQYF.

The CDR3 nucleotides are TGTGCCAGCAGCATTGGGGGGAAGGATACGCAGTATTTT. Amino acid sequence: CASSIGGKDTQYF. The chain links TRBV7-9 to TRBJ2-3; perhaps TRBD2 as D (6 bases). Trimming took 5 bases from V and 6 from J, leaving 12 bases between them. From germline, CDR1 is SEHNR and CDR2 FQNEAQ (reference sequence). The CDR3 is 13 amino acids.

The V gene is TRBV6-5, the J gene TRBJ1-5; D is uncertain. Germline CDR1 is MNHEY and CDR2 is SVGAGI. CDR3 length: 13 residues. V was shortened by 4 bases and J by 0 bases, with 4 bases between the two germline ends. This CDR3 is CASSWGSNQPQHF. The CDR3 DNA sequence: TGTGCCAGCAGTTGGGGTAGCAATCAGCCCCAGCATTTT.

This chain connects TRBV21-1 to TRBJ2-7; whether TRBD1, the table's D call, matches the DNA was not checked. TRBV21-1 is an annotated pseudogene. There are 14 residues in the CDR3. CDR3 DNA sequence: TGTGCCAGCAGCAAAGCGGGCCAGACCAATCTGCAGTACTTC. Its protein product is CASSKAGQTNLQYF.

The chain has TRBV2 and TRBJ2-3; 8 bases align to TRBD2. Germline loops: CDR1 SNHLY, CDR2 FYNNEI. Unmatched junction bases numbered 8, after V lost 1 base and J lost 5 bases. The CDR3 totals 16 residues. The CDR3, as DNA: TGTGCCAGCAGTGAAGGTTGGCAGGCGGGAGGAGATACGCAGTATTTT. Protein sequence: CASSEGWQAGGDTQYF.

J is TRBJ1-1 and V is TRBV9; D call uncertain. The germline V gene has CDR1 SGDLS and CDR2 YYNGEE. The CDR3 is made up of 13 amino acids. Trimming stripped 4 bases from V and 5 bases from J, with 12 bases between. The CDR3 loop reads CASSTQPGTEAFF. For the CDR3, the DNA is TGTGCCAGCAGCACTCAACCTGGTACTGAAGCTTTCTTT.

The chain recombines TRBV5-1 with TRBJ2-7, with TRBD1 as a possible D gene (5 bases). This CDR3 is built from 14 residues. Trimming took 1 base from V and 2 from J, leaving 10 bases between them. Germline assignment: CDR1 SGHRS and CDR2 YFSETQ. CDR3 sequence: CASSLPGNTYEQYF. CDR3 nucleotides: TGCGCCAGCAGCTTGCCAGGGAACACCTACGAGCAGTACTTC.

This chain links TRBV28 with TRBJ1-5; D might be TRBD1 (5 bases). V lost 3 bases and J 4 bases, leaving 13 bases between the germline ends. The CDR3 is made up of 15 amino acids. Germline loops: CDR1 MDHEN, CDR2 SYDVKM. The CDR3 nucleotides read TGTGCCAGCAGTTTTGGGGGGTCTTTTAATCAGCCCCAGCATTTT. It yields the protein CASSFGGSFNQPQHF. The full variable domain, rest sourced from reference TRBV28 and TRBJ1-5, is DVKVTQSSRYLVKRTGEKVFLECVQDMDHENMFWYRQDPGLGLRLIYFSYDVKMKEKGDIPEGYSVSREKKERFSLILESASTNQTSMYLCASSFGGSFNQPQHFGDGTRLSIL.

This CDR3 reads CASSEGAGYTGELFF. The CDR3, as DNA: TGTGCCAGCAGTGAAGGGGCAGGTTACACCGGGGAGCTGTTTTTT. The chain employs TRBV6-1 and TRBJ2-2; D is unresolved. Trimming stripped 1 base from V and 3 bases from J, with 9 bases between. CDR1 MNHNS and CDR2 SASEGT come from the germline V gene. The CDR3 runs 15 residues.